This record covers a single T cell receptor beta chain. This clonotype qualifies as medium-sized (0.01 to 0.1%). The clone's antigen remains unknown. No much larger clone exists at a distance of one base, and base qualities are not known. This beta chain is a stray read from a library made for alpha chains; its abundance is not meaningful. These data come from a study of spatial heterogeneity in lung cancer (dated by TCRdb to the late 2010s). Regarding the research as a whole: More beta-chain than alpha-chain transcripts were consistently detected, likely reflecting higher beta-chain transcript abundance. In tumor regions, TCR transcript counts showed a strong correlation with a T cell transcriptional module score from matched bulk RNA-seq. In the raw uncorrected reads, each unique combination of TCR and UMI appeared more than ten times on average. In non-small cell lung cancer, the study quantitatively compared TCR alpha and beta repertoires across several tumor regions, matched nontumor lung, and blood. Nonsynonymous mutation counts, determined by whole-exome sequencing of tumor tissue, were related to TCR repertoire features. At surgery, some 200 tumor regions, 64 matched nontumor lung samples and a few dozen PBMC samples were TCR-sequenced for both alpha and beta chains.

Study-wide findings and limitations: The number of expanded intratumoral alpha and beta TCRs correlated with the tumor nonsynonymous mutation count. Confirming at a functional level the hypothesis that regional TCRs recognize regional mutations was considered to require additional single-cell paired TCR alpha and beta sequencing. TCR-seq coverage of tumor T cells was estimated at only roughly 6.6% for alpha chains and approximately 12% for beta chains. The count of ubiquitous expanded TCRs correlated with the count of ubiquitous nonsynonymous mutations, and the count of regional expanded TCRs correlated with the count of regional nonsynonymous mutations.

Read against the paper, the sample's time point label means: sample taken at primary tumor resection. Donors were 65 to 85 patients with early-stage, untreated non-small cell lung cancer from the lung TRACERx cohort. TCR sequencing used whole RNA extracted from tumor and nontumor lung tissue, or from cryopreserved PBMC samples, without cell sorting. A patient was chosen for TCR sequencing only when enough RNA was available from at least two tumor regions. Before selection, tumor and adjacent nontumor lung specimens were reviewed by a lung pathologist. Libraries came from 5' RACE. The instrument was a NextSeq 500. The TCR library protocol attached a unique molecular identifier to each TCR cDNA molecule to allow correction of PCR and sequencing errors. Per the original workflow: TCR identification, UMI-based error correction and CDR3 extraction were all carried out with Decombinator tools. Expanded TCRs were defined as those above a frequency of 2 per 1,000, corresponding to the top 1% of the tumor frequency distribution. Expanded tumor TCRs were classed as regional if statistically deemed absent (corrected P<0.05) from at least one tumor region, otherwise ubiquitous. Each repertoire was subsampled 100 times to 5,000 TCRs, after which Renyi diversity was computed with the R vegan package. CDR3 similarity networks were constructed using string-kernel similarity of amino acid triplets, with links drawn between CDR3s whose pairwise similarity was above 0.82. TCRdb took the public reads, trimmed them with fastp at Q25, ran MiXCR for clone calling and kept in-frame beta chains. For every CDR3 protein sequence, its rows merge into one entry that carries the most common genes and DNA. For this entry, the V and J calls and clone size follow TCRdb and not the study's own pipeline. Present in this sample are approximately 10,000 distinct CDR3 sequences, roughly 5.2% of which were seen just once. The ten largest clones take up 9.5% to 15% of the sample.

The germline V gene encodes CDR1 LGHDT and CDR2 YNNKEL (reference sequence). Measured from the cysteine to the phenylalanine, the CDR3 is 12 residues long. Of all the DNA, just the CDR3 is kept, 36 bases in frame from base 1. V and J lose 1 base and 5 bases, and a span of 6 bases separates them. Sequencing was performed on lung tumor tissue, taken at surgery. This receptor was identified in a male donor with early-stage non-small cell lung cancer. The rearranged chain carries TRBV3-1 and TRBJ2-7; the D gene is not confidently resolved. The CDR3 loop reads CASSQVRHEQYF. The sequence in DNA is TGTGCCAGCAGCCAAGTTCGGCACGAGCAGTACTTC.